This T cell receptor beta chain was sequenced during a study of neoadjuvant nivolumab and ipilimumab in lung cancer. Whole-study results and caveats: Only a single major-pathologic-response sample was available for clonality analysis. Pretherapy blood TCR richness correlated positively with resected tumor richness. From pretherapy to surgery, tumor richness and clonality rose with dual therapy.

The CDR3 is 14 amino acids. TCRdb's table, derived via immunoSEQ multiplex PCR, lists solely in-frame clones and lacks some. The sample yields about 38,000 clones, about 91% seen once. As regards this clone: Its matching antigen is unknown.

The chain uses TRBV12-1 and TRBJ2-7; whether TRBD1, the table's D call, matches the DNA was not checked. TRBV12-1 is an annotated pseudogene. The sequences come from peripheral blood, collected before neoadjuvant nivolumab, alone or with ipilimumab. The receptor's source is an adult with non-small cell lung cancer. CDR3 residues: CASSFVHRTYEQYF. Written as DNA, the CDR3 is TGTGCCAGCAGCTTTGTGCACAGAACCTACGAGCAGTACTTC.